The rows below give T cell receptor beta chains drawn from one sample of a study of blood T cell repertoires in COVID-19. Using immunoSEQ multiplex PCR, the repertoire was profiled, and TCRdb retains in-frame clones only, with some absent. The table includes 400,000 to 500,000 clones, 70% to 90% detected once. Sequencing used peripheral blood. The receptors originated from a woman aged 25 to 39 with active or convalescent COVID-19. CDR3s include the opening cysteine and the closing phenylalanine or tryptophan. D genes are given only for firm matches. Only some rows state a clone size, as once, few, many or a class for expanded clones.

TRBV11-3	TRBJ2-1	TRBD2	-	CASSLPGTSGEQFF	TGTGCCAGCAGCTTACCCGGGACTAGCGGTGAGCAGTTCTTC
TRBV7-8	TRBJ1-5	TRBD1	-	CASSQGAGGSNQPQHF	TGTGCCAGCAGCCAAGGGGCAGGGGGAAGCAATCAGCCCCAGCATTTT
TRBV6-5	TRBJ1-2	-	-	CASSPGLYGYTF	TGTGCCAGCAGCCCAGGGTTGTATGGCTACACCTTC
TRBV11-3	TRBJ2-7	-	-	CASSRGDGTYEQYF	TGTGCCAGCAGCCGCGGGGACGGAACCTACGAGCAGTACTTC
TRBV4-2	TRBJ1-3	-	few	CASSQDLPSSGNTIYF	TGTGCCAGCAGCCAAGATCTCCCCAGCTCTGGAAACACCATATATTTT
TRBV6-1	TRBJ2-5	-	-	CASSEQAQETQYF	TGTGCCAGCAGTGAACAAGCCCAAGAGACCCAGTACTTC
TRBV5-1	TRBJ2-7	TRBD1	-	CASSFPGTVNEQYF	TGCGCCAGCAGCTTTCCCGGGACAGTGAACGAGCAGTACTTC
TRBV5-1	TRBJ1-3	-	few	CASSLHGLIDGSSGNTIYF	TGCGCCAGCAGCTTACATGGGCTTATAGACGGGAGCTCTGGAAACACCATATATTTT
TRBV11-3	TRBJ2-3	-	-	CASSLSGQDTQYF	TGTGCCAGCAGCTTATCGGGACAAGATACGCAGTATTTT
TRBV4-1	TRBJ1-6	TRBD1	many	CASSQEGTVVNSPLHF	TGCGCCAGCAGCCAAGAAGGGACAGTTGTTAATTCACCCCTCCACTTT